This TCR beta chain was retrieved from a study of neurological immune-mediated disorders. General study findings and limits: Phylogenetic grouping assigned the repertoires of 18 of 34 multiple sclerosis patients to a single related-CDR3 cluster, which may represent a signature. None of the CDR3 amino acid sequences of expanded clones recurred across subjects, suggesting private repertoires in all groups.

Ten or more counts support this clonotype. The target antigen is unknown. Germline assignment: CDR1 SGHRS and CDR2 YFSETQ. The ends were cut back, 0 bases at V and 3 bases at J, with 13 bases in the middle. The CDR3 length is 15 residues. 5'RACE generated cDNA with 10-nucleotide random UMIs. TCRdb processed the 5' RACE reads anew with MiXCR; each CDR3 protein has one entry. The sample records 90,000 to 100,000 distinct CDR3 sequences, about 3.8% being singletons. Sequencing input: PBMCs. V gene TRBV5-1 combines with J gene TRBJ2-7; D gene uncertain. The receptor's source is a woman in her late teens or twenties with multiple sclerosis. CDR3 sequence reads: CASSLDPYVNYEQYF. In nucleotides, the CDR3 is TGCGCCAGCAGCTTGGACCCCTACGTAAACTACGAGCAGTACTTC.